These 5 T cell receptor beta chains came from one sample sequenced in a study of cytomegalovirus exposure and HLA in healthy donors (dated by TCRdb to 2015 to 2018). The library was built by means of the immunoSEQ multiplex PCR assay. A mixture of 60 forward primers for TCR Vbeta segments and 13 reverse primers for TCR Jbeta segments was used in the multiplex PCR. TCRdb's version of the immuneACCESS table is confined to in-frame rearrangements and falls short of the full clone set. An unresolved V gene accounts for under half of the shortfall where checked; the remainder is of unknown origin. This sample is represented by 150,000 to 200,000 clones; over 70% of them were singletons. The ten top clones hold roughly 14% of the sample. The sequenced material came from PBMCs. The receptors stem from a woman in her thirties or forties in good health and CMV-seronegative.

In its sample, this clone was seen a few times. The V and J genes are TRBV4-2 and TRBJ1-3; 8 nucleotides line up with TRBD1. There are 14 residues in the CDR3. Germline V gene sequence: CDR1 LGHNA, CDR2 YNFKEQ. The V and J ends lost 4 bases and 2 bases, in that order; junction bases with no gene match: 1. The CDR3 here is CASSRTGTGNTIYF. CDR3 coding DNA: TGTGCCAGCAGCCGGACAGGGACTGGAAACACCATATATTTT.

The CDR3 nucleotides read TGCAGTGCCACGGGACAGAATAAACGCTACTTC. Protein product: CSATGQNKRYF. The chain combines TRBV20-1 with TRBJ2-7, with 7 bases aligning to TRBD1. The CDR3 covers 11 residues. Germline V CDR1 and CDR2: DFQATT, SNEGSKA (reference sequence). The V gene end was trimmed by 6 bases and the J gene end by 13 bases; junction bases not matched to a gene: 12.

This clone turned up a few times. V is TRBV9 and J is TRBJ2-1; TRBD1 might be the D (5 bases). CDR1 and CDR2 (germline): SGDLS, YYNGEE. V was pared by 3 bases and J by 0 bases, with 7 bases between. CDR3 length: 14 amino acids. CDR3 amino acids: CASSGQRSYNEQFF. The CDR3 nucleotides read TGTGCCAGCAGCGGACAGCGCTCCTACAATGAGCAGTTCTTC.

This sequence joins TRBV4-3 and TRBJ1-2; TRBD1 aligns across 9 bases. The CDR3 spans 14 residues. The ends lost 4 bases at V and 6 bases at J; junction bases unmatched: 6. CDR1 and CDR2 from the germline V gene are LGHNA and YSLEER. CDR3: CASSPRQGVNGYTF. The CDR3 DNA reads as TGCGCCAGCAGCCCTCGACAGGGGGTGAATGGCTACACCTTC.

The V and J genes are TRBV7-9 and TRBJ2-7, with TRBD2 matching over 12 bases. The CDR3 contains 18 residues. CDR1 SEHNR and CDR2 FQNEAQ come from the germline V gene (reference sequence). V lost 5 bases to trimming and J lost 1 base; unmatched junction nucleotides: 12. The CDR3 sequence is CASSPEAGTSGYSYEQYF. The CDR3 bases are TGTGCCAGCAGCCCCGAAGCCGGGACTAGCGGGTATTCCTACGAGCAGTACTTC. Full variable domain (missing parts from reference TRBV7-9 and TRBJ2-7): DTGVSQNPRHKITKRGQNVTFRCDPISEHNRLYWYRQTLGQGPEFLTYFQNEAQLEKSRLLSDRFSAERPKGSFSTLEIQRTEQGDSAMYLCASSPEAGTSGYSYEQYFGPGTRLTVT.